Given below is one T cell receptor (beta chain) in context. Its cognate antigen is unknown. The CDR3 totals 15 residues. The V end lost 4 bases, the J end lost 0 bases, and 10 bases lay between the germline ends. The germline V gene encodes CDR1 SNHLY and CDR2 FYNNEI. This entry comes from a study of cytomegalovirus exposure and HLA in healthy donors. Study conclusions and caveats: A later analysis found TCR association rates differed by HLA locus, highest for DRB1 and lowest for HLA-C. An analysis was carried out at a later point. It showed that HLA-associated TCR beta chains were more clonally expanded than equally common non-associated chains.

With 60 Vbeta and 13 Jbeta primers, the PCR was carried out. The assay was immunoSEQ multiplex PCR, and TCRdb's table has in-frame clones only and misses some. The repertoire holds about 140,000 clones, over 70% seen once, with more than 0.85% in the top ten. Sequencing was done on a sample of PBMCs. The chain recombines TRBV2 with TRBJ2-4, with no clear D. The TCR was taken from a man in his late teens or twenties in good health and CMV-seronegative. CDR3 DNA: TGTGCCAGCAGTGGAGGAGAGATAGCCAAAAACATTCAGTACTTC. As protein: CASSGGEIAKNIQYF.